The clone carrying this T cell receptor beta chain has just one count. No antigen is known for it. Amplification of TCR alpha and beta CDR3 regions from RNA used iRepertoire nested multiplex PCR. Tissue mRNA or PBMC total RNA, roughly 100-400 ng, went into one-step reverse transcription and amplification. TCRdb passed the multiplex PCR reads through MiXCR, listing each CDR3 protein once. Of around 140,000 distinct CDR3 sequences listed, 39% are singletons. The data originate from a study of glioma-infiltrating T cells. The study's findings and limits: Tissue-blood divergence was below expectation in non-neoplastic patients, above in gliomas. Only very few CDR3 sequences appeared in both tissue and blood.

The sequenced material came from glioma tissue, nonneoplastic brain tissue, or PBMCs (not recorded which). The receptor comes from a human donor with low-grade glioma or glioblastoma, undergoing nonglioma brain surgery, or in good health (not recorded which).

The CDR3 coding sequence is TGTGCCAGCAAGGCAGGAGGTTCTGGAAACACCATATATTTT. The encoded protein is CASKAGGSGNTIYF. This sequence joins TRBV27 and TRBJ1-3; D unclear. Between the trimmed V and J ends, which lost 7 bases and 1 base, there was a span of 11 bases. This CDR3 contains 14 residues. Per germline, CDR1 MNHEY and CDR2 SMNVEV (reference sequence).